This T cell receptor (beta chain) was profiled in a study of cytomegalovirus exposure and HLA in healthy donors. This clone was recorded only once. Its antigen is undetermined. Study-level points and caveats: Presence/absence analyses assumed roughly uniform sequencing depth across donors, which may not hold. HLA allele associations emerged for 15,000 to 20,000 TCR beta sequences in a later analysis, at 0.05 false discovery rate.

With 0 bases clipped from V and 3 bases from J, the junction kept 7 bases outside the gene matches. The germline CDR1 and CDR2 sequences are MGHRA and YSYEKL. The CDR3 contains 16 residues. With 60 Vbeta and 13 Jbeta primers, the PCR was carried out. This table comes from immunoSEQ multiplex PCR, and its TCRdb copy is limited to in-frame clones, with some not included. There are about 78,000 clones in the sample; 63% occur only once, and 5% to 6% lies in the top ten. The sequenced sample was PBMCs. This TCR was recovered from a man younger than 45 in good health and CMV-seropositive. The rearrangement uses TRBV4-1 and TRBJ2-7, with 8 bases that match TRBD1. This chain's CDR3 is CASSQDNDRGSYEQYF. CDR3 DNA: TGCGCCAGCAGCCAAGATAATGACAGGGGAAGCTACGAGCAGTACTTC.